Described below is a single T cell receptor (beta chain) sequence and its context. Its antigen is currently unknown. CD45RO-negative cells were positively selected for CCR7, leaving out terminally differentiated effector memory CD45RA+ cells. Donors had no recently reported acute infections or vaccinations and were HIV-negative. The sample comes from a study of shared clonotypes between healthy human individuals. Study findings and constraints: Sharing across four donors was highest in naive CD4 (around 5%) and lowest in memory CD8 (roughly 0.4%). Sampling was confined to blood; repertoires within tissues likely differ. Generation of non-shared clonotypes was less probable than generation of clonotypes shared by all four donors.

Libraries were prepared by immunoSEQ multiplex PCR; TCRdb keeps only in-frame clonotypes and omits some of them. The sample records around 600,000 clones, around 95% being singletons. The germline V and J ends were trimmed by 3 bases and 5 bases, with 13 bases remaining between them. In germline, CDR1 is SNHLY, CDR2 FYNNEI. There are 14 residues in the CDR3. This chain joins TRBV2 and TRBJ2-5, with D uncertain. The TCR comes from a young woman in good health. Sequences were obtained from naive CD8+ T cells sorted from blood. CDR3: CASSEPDGVETQYF. The CDR3 DNA reads as TGTGCCAGCAGTGAGCCGGATGGTGTCGAGACCCAGTACTTC.